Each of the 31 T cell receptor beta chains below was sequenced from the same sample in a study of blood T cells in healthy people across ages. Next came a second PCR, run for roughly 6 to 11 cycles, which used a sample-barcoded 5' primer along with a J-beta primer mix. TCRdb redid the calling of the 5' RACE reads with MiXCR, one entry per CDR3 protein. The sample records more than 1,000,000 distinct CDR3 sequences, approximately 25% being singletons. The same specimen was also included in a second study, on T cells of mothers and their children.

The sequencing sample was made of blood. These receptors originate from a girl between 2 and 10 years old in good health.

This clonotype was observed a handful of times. In nucleotides, the CDR3 is TGCGCCAGCAGCTTGGCGCCACTAGACGCGCAGTATTTT. Translated: CASSLAPLDAQYF. V usage is TRBV5-1 and J usage is TRBJ2-3; a possible D gene is TRBD2 (5 bases). Trimming removed 0 bases at V and 10 bases at J, with 12 bases between. In germline, CDR1 is SGHRS, CDR2 YFSETQ. The CDR3 has 13 residues. Looking up the rest from reference TRBV5-1 and TRBJ2-3 gives the full variable domain: KAGVTQTPRYLIKTRGQQVTLSCSPISGHRSVSWYQQTPGQGLQFLFEYFSETQRNKGNFPGRFSGRQFSNSRSEMNVSTLELGDSALYLCASSLAPLDAQYFGPGTRLTVL.

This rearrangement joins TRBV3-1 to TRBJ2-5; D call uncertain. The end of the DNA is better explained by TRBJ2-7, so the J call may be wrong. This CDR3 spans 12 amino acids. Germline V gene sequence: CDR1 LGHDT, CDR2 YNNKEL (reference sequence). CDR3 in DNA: TGTGCCAGCAGCCAGACCGAAGTCGAGCAGTACTTC. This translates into CASSQTEVEQYF.

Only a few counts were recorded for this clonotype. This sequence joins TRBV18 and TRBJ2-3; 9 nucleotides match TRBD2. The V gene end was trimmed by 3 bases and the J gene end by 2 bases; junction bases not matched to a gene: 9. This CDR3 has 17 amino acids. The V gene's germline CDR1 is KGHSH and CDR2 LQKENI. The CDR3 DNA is TGTGCCAGCTCACCTCAGATGGAGCGGGGGGACACAGATACGCAGTATTTT. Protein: CASSPQMERGDTDTQYF. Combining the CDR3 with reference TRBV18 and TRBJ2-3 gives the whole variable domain NAGVMQNPRHLVRRRGQEARLRCSPMKGHSHVYWYRQLPEEGLKFMVYLQKENIIDESGMPKERFSAEFPKEGPSILRIQQVVRGDSAAYFCASSPQMERGDTDTQYFGPGTRLTVL.

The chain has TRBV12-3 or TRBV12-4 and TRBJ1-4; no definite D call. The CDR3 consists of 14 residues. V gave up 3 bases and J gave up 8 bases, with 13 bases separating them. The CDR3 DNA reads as TGTGCCAGCAGTTTTGACCCTCAAGGAGAAAAACTGTTTTTT. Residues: CASSFDPQGEKLFF.

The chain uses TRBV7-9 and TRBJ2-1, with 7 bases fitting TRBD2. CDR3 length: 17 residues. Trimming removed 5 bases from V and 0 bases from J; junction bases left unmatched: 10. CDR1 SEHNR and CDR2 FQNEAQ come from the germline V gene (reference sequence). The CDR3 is CASSPRLLADSYNEQFF. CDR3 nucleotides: TGTGCCAGCAGCCCGCGACTTCTAGCGGACTCCTACAATGAGCAGTTCTTC. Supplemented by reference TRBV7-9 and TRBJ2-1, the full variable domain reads DTGVSQNPRHKITKRGQNVTFRCDPISEHNRLYWYRQTLGQGPEFLTYFQNEAQLEKSRLLSDRFSAERPKGSFSTLEIQRTEQGDSAMYLCASSPRLLADSYNEQFFGPGTRLTVL.

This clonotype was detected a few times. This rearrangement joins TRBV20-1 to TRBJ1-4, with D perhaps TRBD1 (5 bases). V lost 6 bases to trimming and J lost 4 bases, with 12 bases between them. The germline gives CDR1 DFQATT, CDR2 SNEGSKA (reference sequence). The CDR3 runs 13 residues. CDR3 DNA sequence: TGCAGTGCCGTCGACAGATTTAATGAAAAACTGTTTTTT. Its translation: CSAVDRFNEKLFF.

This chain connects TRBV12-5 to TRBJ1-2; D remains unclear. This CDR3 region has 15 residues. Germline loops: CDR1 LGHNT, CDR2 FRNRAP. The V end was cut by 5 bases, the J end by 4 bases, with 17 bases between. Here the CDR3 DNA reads TGTGCTAGTGGTGCCCAATTATCAGCGATCTATGGCTACACCTTC. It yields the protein CASGAQLSAIYGYTF.

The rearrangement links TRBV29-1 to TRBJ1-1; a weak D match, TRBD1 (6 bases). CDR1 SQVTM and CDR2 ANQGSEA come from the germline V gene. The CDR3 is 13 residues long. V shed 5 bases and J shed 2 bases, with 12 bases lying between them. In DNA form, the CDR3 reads TGCAGCGTTAATCAAGGGGGTAACACTGAAGCTTTCTTT. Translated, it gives CSVNQGGNTEAFF.

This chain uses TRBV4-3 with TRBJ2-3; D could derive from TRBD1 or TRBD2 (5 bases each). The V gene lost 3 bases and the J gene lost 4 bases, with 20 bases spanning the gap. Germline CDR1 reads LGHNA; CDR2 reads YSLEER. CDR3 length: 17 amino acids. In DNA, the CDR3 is TGCGCCAGCAGCCACGGGATCGGGGCAAAAGATGCAGATACGCAGTATTTT. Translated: CASSHGIGAKDADTQYF.

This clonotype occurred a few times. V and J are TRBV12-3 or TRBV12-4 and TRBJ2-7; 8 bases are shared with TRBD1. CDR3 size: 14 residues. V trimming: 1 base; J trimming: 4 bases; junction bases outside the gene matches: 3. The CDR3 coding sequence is TGTGCCAGCAGTTTAGGGGACAGGTTTTACGAGCAGTACTTC. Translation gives CASSLGDRFYEQYF.

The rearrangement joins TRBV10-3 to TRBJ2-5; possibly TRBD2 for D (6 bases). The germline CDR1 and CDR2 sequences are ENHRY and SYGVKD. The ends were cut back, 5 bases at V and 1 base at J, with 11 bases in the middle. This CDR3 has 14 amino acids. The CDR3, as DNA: TGTGCCATCAGTATCGGGGGTCCCCAAGAGACCCAGTACTTC. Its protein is CAISIGGPQETQYF.

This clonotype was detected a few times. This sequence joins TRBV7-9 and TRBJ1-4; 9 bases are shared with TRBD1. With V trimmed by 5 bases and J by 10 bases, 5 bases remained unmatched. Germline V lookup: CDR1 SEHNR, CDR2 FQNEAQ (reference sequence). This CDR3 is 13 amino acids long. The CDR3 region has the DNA TGTGCCAGCAGCCGGGACAGGGCAGGAAAACTGTTTTTT. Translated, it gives CASSRDRAGKLFF. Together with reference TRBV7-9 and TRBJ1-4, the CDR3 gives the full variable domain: DTGVSQNPRHKITKRGQNVTFRCDPISEHNRLYWYRQTLGQGPEFLTYFQNEAQLEKSRLLSDRFSAERPKGSFSTLEIQRTEQGDSAMYLCASSRDRAGKLFFGSGTQLSVL.

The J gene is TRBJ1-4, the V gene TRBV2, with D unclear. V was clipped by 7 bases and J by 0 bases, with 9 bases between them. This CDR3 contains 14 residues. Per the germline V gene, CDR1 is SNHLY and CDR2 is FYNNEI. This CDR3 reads CASTRTATNEKLFF. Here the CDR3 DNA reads TGTGCCAGCACTCGAACAGCAACTAATGAAAAACTGTTTTTT.

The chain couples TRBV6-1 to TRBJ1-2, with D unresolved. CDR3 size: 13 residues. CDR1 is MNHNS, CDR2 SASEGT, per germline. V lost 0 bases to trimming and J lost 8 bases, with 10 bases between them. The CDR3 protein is CASSEALGRGYTF. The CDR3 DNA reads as TGTGCCAGCAGTGAAGCGCTTGGCCGAGGCTACACCTTC.

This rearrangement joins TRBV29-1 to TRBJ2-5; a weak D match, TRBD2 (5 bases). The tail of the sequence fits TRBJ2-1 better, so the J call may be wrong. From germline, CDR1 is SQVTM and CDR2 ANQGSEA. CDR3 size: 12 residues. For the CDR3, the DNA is TGCAGCGTTTTTGAGGGAGCAAATGAGCAGTTCTTC. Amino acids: CSVFEGANEQFF.

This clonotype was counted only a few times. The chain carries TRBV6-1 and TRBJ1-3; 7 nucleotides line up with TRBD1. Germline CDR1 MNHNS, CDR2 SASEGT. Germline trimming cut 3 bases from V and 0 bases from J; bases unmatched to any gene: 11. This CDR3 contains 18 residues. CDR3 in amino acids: CASSDSGQLLISGNTIYF. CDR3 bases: TGTGCCAGCAGTGATTCGGGACAGCTCCTAATCTCTGGAAACACCATATATTTT.

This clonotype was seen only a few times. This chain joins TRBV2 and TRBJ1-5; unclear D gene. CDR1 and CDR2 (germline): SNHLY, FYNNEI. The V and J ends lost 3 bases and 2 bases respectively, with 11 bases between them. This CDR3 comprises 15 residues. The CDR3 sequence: CASSDAVPGNQPQHF. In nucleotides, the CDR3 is TGTGCCAGCAGTGACGCCGTCCCGGGCAATCAGCCCCAGCATTTT.

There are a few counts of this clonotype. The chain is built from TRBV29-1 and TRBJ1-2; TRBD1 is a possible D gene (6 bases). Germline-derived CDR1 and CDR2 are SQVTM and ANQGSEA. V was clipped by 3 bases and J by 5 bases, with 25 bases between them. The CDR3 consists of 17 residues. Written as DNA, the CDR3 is TGCAGCGTTGATCAGGGCGGCTTCGGGGGCGAGAGATATGGCTACACCTTC. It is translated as CSVDQGGFGGERYGYTF.

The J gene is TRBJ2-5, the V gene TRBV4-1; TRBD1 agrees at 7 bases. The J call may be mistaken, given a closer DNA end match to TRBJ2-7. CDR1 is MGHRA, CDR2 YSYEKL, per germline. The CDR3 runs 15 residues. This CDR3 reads CASSQVPGQSYEQYF. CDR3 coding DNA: TGCGCCAGCAGCCAGGTCCCGGGACAGTCTTACGAGCAGTACTTC.

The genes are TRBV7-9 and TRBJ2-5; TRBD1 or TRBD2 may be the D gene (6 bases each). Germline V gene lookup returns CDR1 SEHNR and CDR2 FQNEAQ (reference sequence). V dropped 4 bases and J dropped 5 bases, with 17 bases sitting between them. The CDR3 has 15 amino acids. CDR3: CASSSPTGAAETQYF. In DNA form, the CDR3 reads TGTGCCAGCAGCTCCCCTACGGGGGCTGCGGAGACCCAGTACTTC.

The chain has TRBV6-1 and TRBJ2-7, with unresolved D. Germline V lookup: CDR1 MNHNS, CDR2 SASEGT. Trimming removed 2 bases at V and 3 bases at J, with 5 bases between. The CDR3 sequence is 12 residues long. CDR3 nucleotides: TGTGCCAGCAGTGAATGGTTCTACGAGCAGTACTTC. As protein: CASSEWFYEQYF.

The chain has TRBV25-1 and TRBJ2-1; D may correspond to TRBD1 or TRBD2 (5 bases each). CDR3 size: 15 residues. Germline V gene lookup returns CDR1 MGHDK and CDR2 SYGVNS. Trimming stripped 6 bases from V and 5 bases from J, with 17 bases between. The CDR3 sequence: CASRHPTWGNNEQFF. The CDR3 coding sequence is TGTGCCAGCAGACATCCGACTTGGGGGAACAATGAGCAGTTCTTC.

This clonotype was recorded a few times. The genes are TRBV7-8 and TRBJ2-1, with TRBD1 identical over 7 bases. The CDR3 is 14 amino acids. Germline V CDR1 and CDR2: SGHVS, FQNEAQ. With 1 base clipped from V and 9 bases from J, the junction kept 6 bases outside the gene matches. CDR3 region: CASSLEGGQGEQFF. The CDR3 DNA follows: TGTGCCAGCAGCTTAGAAGGGGGCCAGGGTGAGCAGTTCTTC.

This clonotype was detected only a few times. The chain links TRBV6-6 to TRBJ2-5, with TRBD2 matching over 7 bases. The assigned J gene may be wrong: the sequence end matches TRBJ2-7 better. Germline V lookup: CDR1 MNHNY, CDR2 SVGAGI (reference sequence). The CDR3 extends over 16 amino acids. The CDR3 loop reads CASSYAGSSGVHEQYF. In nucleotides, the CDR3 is TGTGCCAGCAGTTACGCCGGGTCTAGCGGCGTGCACGAGCAGTACTTC.

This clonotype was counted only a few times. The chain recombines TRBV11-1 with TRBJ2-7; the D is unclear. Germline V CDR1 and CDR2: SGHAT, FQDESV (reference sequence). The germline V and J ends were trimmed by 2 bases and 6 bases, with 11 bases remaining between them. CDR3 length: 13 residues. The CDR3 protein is CASSLLPESEQYF. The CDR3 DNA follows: TGTGCCAGCAGCTTACTACCCGAGAGCGAGCAGTACTTC.

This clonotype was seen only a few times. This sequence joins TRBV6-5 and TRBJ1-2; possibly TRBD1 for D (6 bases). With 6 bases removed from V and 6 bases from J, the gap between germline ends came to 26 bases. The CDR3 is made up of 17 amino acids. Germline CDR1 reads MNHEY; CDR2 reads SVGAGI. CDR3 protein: CASRRGDKRLGGDGYTF. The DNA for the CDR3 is TGTGCCAGCAGACGGGGGGACAAGCGATTGGGGGGGGATGGCTACACCTTC.

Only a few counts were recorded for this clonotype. CDR3 amino acids: CATRRHIILNEQFF. The DNA for the CDR3 is TGCGCCACCCGACGACACATAATCCTCAATGAGCAGTTCTTC. This chain uses TRBV5-1 with TRBJ2-1; D gene uncertain. Trimming shortened V by 9 bases and J by 6 bases, and 19 bases separated the two germline ends. This CDR3 comprises 14 residues. The germline gives CDR1 SGHRS, CDR2 YFSETQ.

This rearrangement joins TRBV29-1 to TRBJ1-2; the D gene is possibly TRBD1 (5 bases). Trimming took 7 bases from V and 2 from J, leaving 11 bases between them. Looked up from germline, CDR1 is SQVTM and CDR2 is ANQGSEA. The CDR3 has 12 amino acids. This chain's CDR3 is CSARDGNYGYTF. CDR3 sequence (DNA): TGCAGCGCTCGGGACGGCAACTATGGCTACACCTTC. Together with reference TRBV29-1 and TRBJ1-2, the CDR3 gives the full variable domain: SAVISQKPSRDICQRGTSLTIQCQVDSQVTMMFWYRQQPGQSLTLIATANQGSEATYESGFVIDKFPISRPNLTFSTLTVSNMSPEDSSIYLCSARDGNYGYTFGSGTRLTVV.

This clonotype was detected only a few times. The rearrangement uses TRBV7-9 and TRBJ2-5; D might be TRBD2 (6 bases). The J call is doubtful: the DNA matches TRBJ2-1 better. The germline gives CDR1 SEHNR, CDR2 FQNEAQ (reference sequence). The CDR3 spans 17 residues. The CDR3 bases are TGTGCCAGCAGCTCAATCGGAAGGGCGGGACCCTACAATGAGCAGTTCTTC. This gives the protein CASSSIGRAGPYNEQFF.

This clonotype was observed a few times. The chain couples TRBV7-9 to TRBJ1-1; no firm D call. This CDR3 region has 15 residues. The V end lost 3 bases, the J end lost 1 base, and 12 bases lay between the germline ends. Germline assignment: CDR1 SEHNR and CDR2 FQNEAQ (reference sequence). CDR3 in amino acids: CASSFRSASNTEAFF. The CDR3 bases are TGTGCCAGCAGCTTTCGCAGTGCCTCGAACACTGAAGCTTTCTTT.

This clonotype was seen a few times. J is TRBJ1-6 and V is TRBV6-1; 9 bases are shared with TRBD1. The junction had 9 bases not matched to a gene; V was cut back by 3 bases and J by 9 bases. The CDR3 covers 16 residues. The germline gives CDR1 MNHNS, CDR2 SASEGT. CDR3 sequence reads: CASSDSPGQGISPLHF. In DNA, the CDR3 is TGTGCCAGCAGTGACTCTCCGGGACAGGGCATTTCACCCCTCCACTTT.